This T cell receptor beta chain was documented in a study of CD8 T cells in Susac syndrome. Study results and limitations: Clonal expansion was absent from the CD4+ T cell repertoires in Susac syndrome. TCR sequencing and HLA analysis covered a relatively small number of individuals.

From blood CD8+ and CD4+ T cells, TCR beta sequences were generated. A quantity of roughly 0.5 to 1 ug RNA underwent reverse transcription using random hexamers. The CDR3 of TCR beta was amplified by immunoSEQ multiplex PCR across 54 Vbeta and 13 Jbeta. TCRdb fed the immunoSEQ multiplex PCR reads into MiXCR, producing one record per CDR3 protein. Of some 160,000 distinct CDR3 sequences listed, more than 90% are singletons. Turning to this clonotype: The antigen is not known.

The ends were cut back, 6 bases at V and 5 bases at J, with 11 bases in the middle. The CDR3 runs to 12 residues. Germline CDR1 reads MNHNY; CDR2 reads SVGAGI (reference sequence). The genes are TRBV6-6 and TRBJ2-7; the D is unclear. This clonotype was obtained from a human donor with Susac syndrome. Sequencing was carried out using CD4+ T cells from PBMCs. The CDR3 DNA sequence: TGTGCCAGCAGCCCCCCGGGTGACGAGCAGTACTTC. It yields the protein CASSPPGDEQYF.